A single TCR beta chain is shown here with its context. This entry comes from a study of blood T cell repertoires in COVID-19. The assay was immunoSEQ multiplex PCR, and TCRdb's table has in-frame clones only and misses some. The sample consists of some 500,000 clones, 70% to 90% of them appearing once. Germline V gives CDR1 SNHLY, CDR2 FYNNEI. The CDR3 length is 18 residues. The V end was cut by 0 bases, the J end by 1 base, with 16 bases between. The chain has TRBV2 and TRBJ2-1, with TRBD2 as a possible D gene (5 bases). This receptor was taken from a middle-aged woman who had recovered from COVID-19. Sequenced input: PBMCs or T cells enriched from blood (not recorded which). The CDR3 spells CASSEALPKRLSYNEQFF. Written as DNA, the CDR3 is TGTGCCAGCAGTGAAGCGCTTCCGAAGCGGTTATCCTACAATGAGCAGTTCTTC.